The clone carrying this T cell receptor beta chain was observed a few times. Its antigen is unknown. The sample originates from a study of vaccination and CD4 T cells after COVID-19. The wider study: Either the Pfizer-BioNTech BNT162b2 or Moderna mRNA-1273 vaccine was given as two doses. Convalescent patients gave post-COVID blood a median approximately 94 days post-diagnosis, range 35 to 161. Investigators stimulated cells with overlapping spike peptides drawn from SARS-CoV-2, HCoV-NL63, HCoV-OC43 and HCoV-229E.

The V gene lost 2 bases and the J gene lost 0 bases, with 17 bases spanning the gap. This CDR3 spans 16 amino acids. CDR1 and CDR2 from the germline V gene are DFQATT and SNEGSKA (reference sequence). As for treatment: 10-day PBMC culture with coronavirus spike peptide pools or control peptides (ViraFEST assay). Sequenced with the Oncomine TCR Beta short-read assay was DNA taken from cultured CD4+ T cells. Cultured CD4+ T cells yielded the extracted genomic DNA. TCRdb used MiXCR to reprocess the PCR reads, holding one entry per CDR3 protein. Counted here are about 10,000 distinct CDR3 sequences, approximately 30% occurring once; the ten biggest clones make up over 12%.

This chain uses TRBV20-1 with TRBJ2-7, with D maybe TRBD2 (5 bases). This TCR came from a human donor who had recovered from COVID-19. The material sequenced was CD4+ T cells from blood, cultured in vitro, taken after SARS-CoV-2 vaccination. The CDR3, as DNA: TGCAGTGCTAGAAGCGTGATGGGAGTTCCCTCCTACGAGCAGTACTTC. It codes for CSARSVMGVPSYEQYF.